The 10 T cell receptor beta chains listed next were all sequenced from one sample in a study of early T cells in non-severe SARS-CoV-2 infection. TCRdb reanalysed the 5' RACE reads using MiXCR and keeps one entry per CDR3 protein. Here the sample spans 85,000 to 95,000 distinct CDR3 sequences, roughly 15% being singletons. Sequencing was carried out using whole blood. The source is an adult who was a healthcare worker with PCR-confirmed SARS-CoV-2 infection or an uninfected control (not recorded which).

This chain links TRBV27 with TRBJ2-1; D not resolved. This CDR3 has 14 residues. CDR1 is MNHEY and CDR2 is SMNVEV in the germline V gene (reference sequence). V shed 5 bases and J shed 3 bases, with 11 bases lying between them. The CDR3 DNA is TGTGCCAGCAGTCCGATAGACCGCTACAATGAGCAGTTCTTC. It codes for CASSPIDRYNEQFF.

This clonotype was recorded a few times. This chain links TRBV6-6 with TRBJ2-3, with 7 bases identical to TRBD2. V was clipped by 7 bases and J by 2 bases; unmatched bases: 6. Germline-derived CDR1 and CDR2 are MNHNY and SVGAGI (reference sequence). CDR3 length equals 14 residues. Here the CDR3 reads CASTGGYLTDTQYF. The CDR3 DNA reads TGTGCCAGCACCGGGGGGTACCTCACAGATACGCAGTATTTT.

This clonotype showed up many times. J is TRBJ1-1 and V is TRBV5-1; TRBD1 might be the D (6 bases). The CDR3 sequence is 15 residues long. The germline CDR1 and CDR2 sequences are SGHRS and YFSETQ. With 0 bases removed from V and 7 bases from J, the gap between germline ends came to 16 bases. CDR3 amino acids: CASSLAWRGLGEAFF. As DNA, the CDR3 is TGCGCCAGCAGCTTGGCGTGGCGGGGGCTGGGTGAAGCTTTCTTT.

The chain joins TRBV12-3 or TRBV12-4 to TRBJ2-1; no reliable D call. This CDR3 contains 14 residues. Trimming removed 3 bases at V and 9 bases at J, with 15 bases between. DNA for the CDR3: TGTGCCAGCAGTTTGAATTCGGGCTTGGGTGAGCAGTTCTTC. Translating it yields CASSLNSGLGEQFF.

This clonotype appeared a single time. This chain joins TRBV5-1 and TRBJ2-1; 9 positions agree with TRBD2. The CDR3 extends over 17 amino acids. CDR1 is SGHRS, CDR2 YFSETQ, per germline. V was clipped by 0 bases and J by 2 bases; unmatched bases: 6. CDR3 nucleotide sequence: TGCGCCAGCAGCTTGGTGGCTAGCGGGGTAGCCTACAATGAGCAGTTCTTC. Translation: CASSLVASGVAYNEQFF.

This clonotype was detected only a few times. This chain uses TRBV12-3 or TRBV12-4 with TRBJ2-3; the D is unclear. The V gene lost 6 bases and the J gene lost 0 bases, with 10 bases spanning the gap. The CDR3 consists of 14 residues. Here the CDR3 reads CASSAVTSTDTQYF. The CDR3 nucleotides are TGTGCCAGCAGCGCAGTCACTAGCACAGATACGCAGTATTTT.

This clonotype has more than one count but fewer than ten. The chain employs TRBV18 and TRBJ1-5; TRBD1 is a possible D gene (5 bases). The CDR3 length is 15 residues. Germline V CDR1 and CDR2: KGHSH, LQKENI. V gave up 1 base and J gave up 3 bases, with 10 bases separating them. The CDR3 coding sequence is TGTGCCAGCTCACCACGAACAGGAGTCAATCAGCCCCAGCATTTT. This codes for CASSPRTGVNQPQHF.

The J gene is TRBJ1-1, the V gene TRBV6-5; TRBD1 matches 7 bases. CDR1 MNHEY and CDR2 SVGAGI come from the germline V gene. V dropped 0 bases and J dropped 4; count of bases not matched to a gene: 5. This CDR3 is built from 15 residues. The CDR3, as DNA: TGTGCCAGCAGTTACTCAGGGGGCACGGGCACTGAAGCTTTCTTT. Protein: CASSYSGGTGTEAFF.

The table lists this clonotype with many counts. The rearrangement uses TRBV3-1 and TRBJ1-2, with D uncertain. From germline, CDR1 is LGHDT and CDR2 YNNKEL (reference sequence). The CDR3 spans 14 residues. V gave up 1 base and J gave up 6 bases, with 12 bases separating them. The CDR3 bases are TGTGCCAGCAGCCAAGCCGGGATTAGTCATGGCTACACCTTC. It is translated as CASSQAGISHGYTF.

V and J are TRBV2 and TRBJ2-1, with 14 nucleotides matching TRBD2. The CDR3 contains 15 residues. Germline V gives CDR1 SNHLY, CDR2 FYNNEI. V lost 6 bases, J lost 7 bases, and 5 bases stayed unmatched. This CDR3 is CASSRLAGGLNEQFF. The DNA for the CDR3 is TGTGCCAGCAGCCGACTAGCGGGGGGGCTAAATGAGCAGTTCTTC.